This T cell receptor (beta chain) was sequenced for a study of vaccination and CD4 T cells after COVID-19. The wider study: Mild disease affected eight to ten convalescent patients and severe disease one, all SARS-CoV-2 positive by nasal swab PCR. Ranging from 14 to 241, the interval between dose two and post-vaccine sampling had a median of 72 days.

On this clonotype itself: Its antigen is still unknown.

The CDR3 has 11 amino acids. Germline-derived CDR1 and CDR2 are SQVTM and ANQGSEA. Trimming cost V 3 bases and J 8 bases, with 10 bases left between them. The treatment is: 10-day PBMC culture with coronavirus spike peptide pools or control peptides (ViraFEST assay). ViraFEST grew antigen-specific T cells using peptide pools, then sequenced TCRs. After around ten days of culture, CD4+ T cells were negatively selected. Cultured CD4+ T-cell DNA underwent Oncomine TCR Beta short-read sequencing. TCRdb passed the PCR reads through MiXCR, listing each CDR3 protein once. Altogether roughly 11,000 distinct CDR3 sequences are present, approximately 49% being singletons, with the ten largest covering more than 25%.

The sequence was collected from a human donor who had recovered from COVID-19. Sequencing used CD4+ T cells from blood, cultured in vitro. The J gene is TRBJ1-2, the V gene TRBV29-1, with D maybe TRBD1 (6 bases). The DNA for the CDR3 is TGCAGCGTTGACAGGGGAGGAGGCTACACCTTC. Its protein is CSVDRGGGYTF.